A single sample gave rise to the 27 T cell receptor beta chains below, sequenced in a study of beta chain features in type 1 diabetes. Isolated RNA was reverse transcribed in full, so expressed TCRB transcripts were sequenced. This table comes from immunoSEQ multiplex PCR, and its TCRdb copy is limited to in-frame clones, with some not included. The data contain some 150,000 clones, about 51% of them singletons. Sequencing was done on a sample of Tregs from blood. These receptors were obtained from a man younger than 30 in good health.

This chain joins TRBV27 and TRBJ2-2; 8 positions agree with TRBD1. With 7 bases clipped from V and 7 bases from J, the junction kept 14 bases outside the gene matches. CDR1 is MNHEY, CDR2 SMNVEV, per germline (reference sequence). The CDR3 has 16 residues. Here the CDR3 DNA reads TGTGCCAGCAATAGACCGGGACAGGCCCTTCGCGGGGAGCTGTTTTTT. It codes for CASNRPGQALRGELFF.

This clone appeared a few times. The chain is built from TRBV2 and TRBJ1-3; D not resolved. The CDR3 spans 14 residues. Looked up from germline, CDR1 is SNHLY and CDR2 is FYNNEI. V was clipped by 7 bases and J by 0 bases, with 10 bases between them. This CDR3 reads CASKKAGSGNTIYF. The CDR3 nucleotides are TGTGCCAGCAAGAAAGCCGGCTCTGGAAACACCATATATTTT.

V usage is TRBV27 and J usage is TRBJ1-5, with 7 bases matching TRBD1. Trimming cost V 6 bases and J 11 bases; bases outside gene matches: 16. In germline, CDR1 is MNHEY, CDR2 SMNVEV (reference sequence). The CDR3 extends over 15 amino acids. In nucleotides, the CDR3 is TGTGCCAGCAGCCATTGGGGACAGTCCCAATCAGCCCAGCATTTT. Amino acids: CASSHWGQSQSAQHF.

This clone was seen a few times. The chain recombines TRBV7-2 with TRBJ2-4, with a weak D call TRBD2 (5 bases). Germline CDR1 is SGHTA and CDR2 is FQGNSA. The V end lost 0 bases, the J end lost 1 base, and 13 bases lay between the germline ends. The CDR3 length is 17 residues. The CDR3: CASSLAPRAGAKNIQYF. CDR3 coding DNA: TGTGCCAGCAGCTTAGCGCCGAGGGCCGGGGCCAAAAACATTCAGTACTTC. The full variable domain, with the rest looked up from reference TRBV7-2 and TRBJ2-4, is GAGVSQSPSNKVTEKGKDVELRCDPISGHTALYWYRQSLGQGLEFLIYFQGNSAPDKSGLPSDRFSAERTGGSVSTLTIQRTQQEDSAVYLCASSLAPRAGAKNIQYFGAGTRLSVL.

This clone was detected a few times. The chain uses TRBV30 and TRBJ1-4, with D possibly being TRBD1 (6 bases). The V end lost 4 bases, the J end lost 4 bases, and 13 bases lay between the germline ends. The CDR3 covers 14 residues. CDR1 and CDR2 from the germline V gene are GTSNPN and SVGIG (reference sequence). CDR3 nucleotide sequence: TGTGCCTGGAAGAGGACAGCTTTTAATGAAAAACTGTTTTTT. It encodes CAWKRTAFNEKLFF.

The rearrangement joins TRBV4-3 to TRBJ1-6; unclear D gene. Germline CDR1 and CDR2: LGHNA and YSLEER. Trimming shortened V by 0 bases and J by 0 bases, and 18 bases separated the two germline ends. The CDR3 runs to 20 residues. CDR3 nucleotides: TGCGCCAGCAGCCAAGATCGGAGAGGCTACTCCAGCTCCTATAATTCACCCCTCCACTTT. Its translation: CASSQDRRGYSSSYNSPLHF.

This chain connects TRBV6-6 to TRBJ1-6; 9 nucleotides match TRBD1. After removal of 7 bases from V and 2 bases from J, the junction contained 3 bases not matched to a gene. The CDR3 has 15 amino acids. Germline assignment: CDR1 MNHNY and CDR2 SVGAGI (reference sequence). In DNA form, the CDR3 reads TGTGCCAGCACCCGGGACAGGGCCTATAATTCACCCCTCCACTTT. It is translated as CASTRDRAYNSPLHF.

This rearrangement joins TRBV9 to TRBJ1-5; D possibly corresponds to TRBD1 (6 bases). V lost 2 bases, J lost 5 bases, and 14 bases lay in between. The CDR3 length is 15 residues. CDR1 and CDR2 (germline): SGDLS, YYNGEE. CDR3 amino acids: CASSVGTDRYQPQHF. DNA for the CDR3: TGTGCCAGCAGCGTGGGGACCGACAGGTATCAGCCCCAGCATTTT.

In this sample, this clone turned up a few times. The chain links TRBV6-4 to TRBJ1-1, with D possibly TRBD1 on 6 matching bases. Germline V CDR1 and CDR2: MRHNA, SNTAGT. CDR3 length: 15 amino acids. Trimming stripped 3 bases from V and 3 bases from J, with 14 bases between. CDR3 sequence (DNA): TGTGCCAGCAGTGAAGGGGGGGTGAGGGACACTGAAGCTTTCTTT. Protein: CASSEGGVRDTEAFF.

The chain couples TRBV10-3 to TRBJ2-5; 7 bases agree with TRBD1. The CDR3 totals 15 residues. The V gene's germline CDR1 is ENHRY and CDR2 SYGVKD. V lost 0 bases, J lost 4 bases, and 5 bases stayed unmatched. The CDR3 protein is CAISESKGARETQYF. The CDR3 coding sequence is TGTGCCATCAGTGAGTCGAAGGGGGCACGAGAGACCCAGTACTTC.

V usage is TRBV5-1 and J usage is TRBJ2-7, with TRBD2 as a possible D gene (6 bases). Germline V gene lookup returns CDR1 SGHRS and CDR2 YFSETQ. CDR3 length: 14 amino acids. The V end was cut by 3 bases, the J end by 5 bases, with 15 bases between. CDR3 sequence: CASSWTVGGNEQYF. The CDR3 coding sequence is TGCGCCAGCAGCTGGACCGTCGGGGGTAACGAGCAGTACTTC.

The sample holds one count of this clone. The V and J genes are TRBV27 and TRBJ2-2, with D unclear. V lost 10 bases to trimming and J lost 2 bases, with 11 bases between them. The CDR3 sequence is 13 residues long. CDR1 and CDR2 from the germline V gene are MNHEY and SMNVEV (reference sequence). The CDR3 sequence: CAKISRNTGELFF. The DNA for the CDR3 is TGTGCCAAGATCTCCAGAAACACCGGGGAGCTGTTTTTT.

The chain recombines TRBV19 with TRBJ2-7; 7 bases are a match to TRBD2. Germline CDR1 LNHDA, CDR2 SQIVND (reference sequence). The CDR3 runs to 14 residues. J lost 5 bases, V lost 3 bases, and 7 bases had no gene match. CDR3 region: CASSIPGTTHEQYF. The CDR3 nucleotides read TGTGCCAGTAGTATCCCCGGGACTACCCACGAGCAGTACTTC. Variable domain in full (rest from reference TRBV19 and TRBJ2-7): DGGITQSPKYLFRKEGQNVTLSCEQNLNHDAMYWYRQDPGQGLRLIYYSQIVNDFQKGDIAEGYSVSREKKESFPLTVTSAQKNPTAFYLCASSIPGTTHEQYFGPGTRLTVT.

The CDR3 sequence: CATPNLPPRGNTGELFF. The CDR3 nucleotides are TGTGCCACCCCTAATCTCCCCCCCAGGGGGAACACCGGGGAGCTGTTTTTT. The chain carries TRBV10-3 and TRBJ2-2; D perhaps matches TRBD1 (6 bases). The CDR3 has 17 residues. Germline values: CDR1 ENHRY, CDR2 SYGVKD. V was cut by 10 bases and J by 1 base, with 22 bases left in between.

DNA for the CDR3: TGTGCCAGCAGCTTCACAGGAACTGAAGCTTTCTTT. It yields the protein CASSFTGTEAFF. The chain joins TRBV7-2 to TRBJ1-1, with a weak D call TRBD1 (5 bases). Trimming stripped 3 bases from V and 5 bases from J, with 7 bases between. The CDR3 consists of 12 residues. The germline V gene encodes CDR1 SGHTA and CDR2 FQGNSA.

The rearrangement uses TRBV10-3 and TRBJ1-4, with D possibly TRBD1 on 5 matching bases. The CDR3 loop spans 14 amino acids. The germline gives CDR1 ENHRY, CDR2 SYGVKD. With 0 bases removed from V and 5 bases from J, the gap between germline ends came to 7 bases. The CDR3 DNA follows: TGTGCCATCAGTGAGTCGGGGGGAAATGAAAAACTGTTTTTT. Translating it yields CAISESGGNEKLFF.

This clone has only a few counts. V and J are TRBV7-2 and TRBJ1-1, with TRBD1 matching 8 bases. V lost 4 bases and J lost 5; bases outside the gene matches: 9. The CDR3 is made up of 15 amino acids. CDR1 is SGHTA, CDR2 FQGNSA, per germline. CDR3 sequence (DNA): TGTGCCAGCAGCTCTCAGGGGGCTGCTAGAACTGAAGCTTTCTTT. Its protein product is CASSSQGAARTEAFF.

V and J are TRBV7-2 and TRBJ1-5, with D possibly being TRBD1 (6 bases). This CDR3 is 14 amino acids long. V was cut by 5 bases and J by 9 bases, with 17 bases left in between. Germline loops: CDR1 SGHTA, CDR2 FQGNSA. The CDR3, as DNA: TGTGCCAGCAGCCGCAACAGGGCCCAGCGGCCCCAGCATTTT. This sequence encodes CASSRNRAQRPQHF.

Only a few counts were recorded for this clone. The chain carries TRBV6-5 and TRBJ2-1; TRBD1 is a possible D gene (6 bases). This CDR3 region has 14 residues. The ends were cut back, 4 bases at V and 9 bases at J, with 16 bases in the middle. CDR1 and CDR2 from the germline V gene are MNHEY and SVGAGI. CDR3 nucleotides: TGTGCCAGCAGTTTAAACCTACAGGGCGCTGAGCAGTTCTTC. It is translated as CASSLNLQGAEQFF.

This clone has just a few counts. This rearrangement joins TRBV4-2 to TRBJ1-2; D is perhaps TRBD1 (5 bases). The CDR3 is made up of 14 amino acids. V was trimmed by 2 bases and J by 4 bases, leaving 11 bases between them. Germline loops: CDR1 LGHNA, CDR2 YNFKEQ. For the CDR3, the DNA is TGTGCCAGCAGCCAATCCCAGGGAGGCTATGGCTACACCTTC. Translating gives CASSQSQGGYGYTF.

The table lists this clone with a few counts. This chain joins TRBV7-2 and TRBJ2-2; D remains unclear. V gave up 5 bases and J gave up 8 bases, with 9 bases separating them. The CDR3 runs 12 residues. CDR1 and CDR2 from the germline V gene are SGHTA and FQGNSA. CDR3 sequence reads: CASSLDLGELFF. The CDR3 region has the DNA TGTGCCAGCAGCCTCGATCTAGGGGAGCTGTTTTTT.

This clone was found a few times. CDR3 sequence reads: CASTMGQGNEKLFF. The CDR3 DNA sequence: TGTGCCAGCACCATGGGACAGGGAAATGAAAAACTGTTTTTT. The chain recombines TRBV7-6 with TRBJ1-4; 9 bases line up with TRBD1. Germline loops: CDR1 SGHVS, CDR2 FNYEAQ. The CDR3 is made up of 14 amino acids. V lost 7 bases, J lost 5 bases, and 5 bases stayed unmatched.

The V and J genes are TRBV7-9 and TRBJ2-1, with 10 positions matching TRBD1. The CDR3 is 14 residues long. CDR1 is SEHNR, CDR2 FQNEAQ, per germline (reference sequence). V lost 6 bases and J lost 7; bases outside the gene matches: 6. The CDR3 DNA reads TGTGCCAGCAGTACCGACAGGGGGCGGAATGAGCAGTTCTTC. It specifies CASSTDRGRNEQFF.

This chain connects TRBV4-3 to TRBJ1-5; D not certain. The CDR3 runs to 14 residues. The V gene's germline CDR1 is LGHNA and CDR2 YSLEER. V lost 4 bases and J 1 base, leaving 8 bases between the germline ends. The CDR3, as DNA: TGCGCCAGCAGCCTCACTACAAGCAATCAGCCCCAGCATTTT. Encoded protein: CASSLTTSNQPQHF.

This chain uses TRBV4-1 with TRBJ2-4; 7 bases are a match to TRBD1. The CDR3 has 19 amino acids. V was clipped by 3 bases and J by 1 base; unmatched bases: 15. Germline V gene lookup returns CDR1 MGHRA and CDR2 YSYEKL. CDR3 amino acids: CASSQLPLTGIGAKNIQYF. The CDR3 bases are TGCGCCAGCAGCCAGCTACCATTGACAGGGATAGGGGCCAAAAACATTCAGTACTTC.

The chain couples TRBV11-2 to TRBJ2-7; TRBD2 might be the D (6 bases). V was cut by 4 bases and J by 4 bases, with 17 bases left in between. Per the germline V gene, CDR1 is SGHAT and CDR2 is FQNNGV. The CDR3 sequence is 15 residues long. The CDR3, as DNA: TGTGCCAGCAGCTCCCGGACTAAGTCGGGGTACGAGCAGTACTTC. It yields the protein CASSSRTKSGYEQYF.

The rearrangement joins TRBV7-2 to TRBJ2-7; no definite D call. V was cut by 5 bases and J by 5 bases, with 19 bases left in between. CDR3 length equals 15 residues. In germline, CDR1 is SGHTA, CDR2 FQGNSA. Here the CDR3 reads CASSLGLRVLDEQYF. Here the CDR3 DNA reads TGTGCCAGCAGCCTAGGCCTTCGGGTGCTCGACGAGCAGTACTTC.